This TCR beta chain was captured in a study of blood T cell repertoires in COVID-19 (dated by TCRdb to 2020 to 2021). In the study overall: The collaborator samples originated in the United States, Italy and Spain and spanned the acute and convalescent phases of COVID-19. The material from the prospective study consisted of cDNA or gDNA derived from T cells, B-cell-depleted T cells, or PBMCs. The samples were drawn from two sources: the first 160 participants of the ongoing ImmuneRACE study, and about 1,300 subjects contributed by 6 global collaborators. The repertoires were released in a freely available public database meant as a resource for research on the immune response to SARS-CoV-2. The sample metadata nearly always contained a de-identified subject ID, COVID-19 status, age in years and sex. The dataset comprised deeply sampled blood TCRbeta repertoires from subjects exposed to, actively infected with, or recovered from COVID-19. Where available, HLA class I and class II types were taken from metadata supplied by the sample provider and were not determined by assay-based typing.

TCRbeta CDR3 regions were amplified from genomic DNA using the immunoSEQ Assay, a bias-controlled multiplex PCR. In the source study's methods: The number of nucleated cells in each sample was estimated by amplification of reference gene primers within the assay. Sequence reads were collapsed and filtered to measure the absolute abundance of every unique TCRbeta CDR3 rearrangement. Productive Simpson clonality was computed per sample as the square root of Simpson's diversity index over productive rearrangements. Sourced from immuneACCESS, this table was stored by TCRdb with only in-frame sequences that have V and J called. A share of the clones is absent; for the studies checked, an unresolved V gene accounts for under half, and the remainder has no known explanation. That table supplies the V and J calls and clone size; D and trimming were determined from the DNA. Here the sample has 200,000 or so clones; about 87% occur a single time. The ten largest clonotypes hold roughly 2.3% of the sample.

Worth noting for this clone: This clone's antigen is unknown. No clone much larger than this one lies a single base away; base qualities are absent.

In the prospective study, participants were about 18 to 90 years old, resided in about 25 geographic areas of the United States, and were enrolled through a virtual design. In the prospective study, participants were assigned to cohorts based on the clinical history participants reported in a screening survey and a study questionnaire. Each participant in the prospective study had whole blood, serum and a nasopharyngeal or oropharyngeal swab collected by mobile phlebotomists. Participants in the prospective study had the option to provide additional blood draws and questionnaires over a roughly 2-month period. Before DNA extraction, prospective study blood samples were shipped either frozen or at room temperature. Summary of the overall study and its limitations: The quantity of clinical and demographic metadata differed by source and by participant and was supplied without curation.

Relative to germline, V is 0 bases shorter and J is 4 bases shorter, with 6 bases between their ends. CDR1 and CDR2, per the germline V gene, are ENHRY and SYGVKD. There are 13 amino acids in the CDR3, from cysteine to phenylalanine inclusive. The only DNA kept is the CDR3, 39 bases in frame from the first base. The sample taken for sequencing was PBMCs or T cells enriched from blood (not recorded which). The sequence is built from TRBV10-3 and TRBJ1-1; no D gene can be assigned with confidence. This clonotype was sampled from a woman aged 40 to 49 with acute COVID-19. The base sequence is TGTGCCATCAGTGAGTCCGGTGGCACTGAAGCTTTCTTT. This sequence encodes CAISESGGTEAFF.